The TCR beta chain under discussion was sequenced for a study of identical twins. Each CDR3 protein is one row after TCRdb ran MiXCR on the 5' RACE reads. This sample has 1,800,000 or so distinct CDR3 sequences, with roughly 35% found just once. The CDR3 contains 15 residues. CDR1 is SNHLY and CDR2 is FYNNEI in the germline V gene. V gave up 6 bases and J gave up 2 bases, with 17 bases separating them. This clonotype was detected ten times or more. The TCR was taken from a newborn girl in good health. The chain has TRBV2 and TRBJ2-7, with a possible D match to TRBD1 (6 bases). The sequenced sample was cord blood. The chain's CDR3 is CASSLEQGFPYEQYF. The DNA of the CDR3 is TGTGCCAGCAGCTTGGAGCAGGGGTTTCCCTACGAGCAGTACTTC.